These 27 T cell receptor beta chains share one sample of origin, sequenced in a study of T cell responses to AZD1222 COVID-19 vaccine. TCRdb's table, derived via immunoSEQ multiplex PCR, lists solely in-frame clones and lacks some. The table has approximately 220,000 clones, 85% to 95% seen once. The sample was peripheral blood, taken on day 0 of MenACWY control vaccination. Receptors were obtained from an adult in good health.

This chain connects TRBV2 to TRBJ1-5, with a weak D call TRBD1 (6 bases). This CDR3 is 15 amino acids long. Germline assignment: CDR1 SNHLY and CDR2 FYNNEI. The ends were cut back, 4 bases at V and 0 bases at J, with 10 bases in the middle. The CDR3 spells CASSGQGSSNQPQHF. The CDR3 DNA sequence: TGTGCCAGCAGTGGGCAGGGGAGTAGCAATCAGCCCCAGCATTTT.

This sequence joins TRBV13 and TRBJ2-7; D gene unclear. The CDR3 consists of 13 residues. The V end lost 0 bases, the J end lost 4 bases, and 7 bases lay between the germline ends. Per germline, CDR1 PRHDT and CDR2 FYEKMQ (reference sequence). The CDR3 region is CASSLGRGYEQYF. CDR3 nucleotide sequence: TGTGCCAGCAGCTTAGGCCGTGGGTACGAGCAGTACTTC.

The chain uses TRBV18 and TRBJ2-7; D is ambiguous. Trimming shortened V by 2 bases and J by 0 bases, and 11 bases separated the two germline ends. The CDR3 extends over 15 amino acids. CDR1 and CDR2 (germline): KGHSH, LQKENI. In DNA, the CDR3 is TGTGCCAGCTCACCAGAGGTCCAAAGCTCCTACGAGCAGTACTTC. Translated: CASSPEVQSSYEQYF.

This CDR3 reads CASSPIRPEGSGYTF. The CDR3 region has the DNA TGTGCCAGCAGCCCCATCAGGCCCGAAGGCAGTGGCTACACCTTC. This rearrangement joins TRBV4-2 to TRBJ1-2, with unresolved D. Germline V gene lookup returns CDR1 LGHNA and CDR2 YNFKEQ. V was cut by 4 bases and J by 7 bases, with 19 bases left in between. The CDR3 contains 15 residues.

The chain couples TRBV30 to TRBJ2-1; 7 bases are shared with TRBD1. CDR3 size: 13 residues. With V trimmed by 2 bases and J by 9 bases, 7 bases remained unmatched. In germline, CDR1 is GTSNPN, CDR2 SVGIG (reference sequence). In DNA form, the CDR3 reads TGTGCCTGGAGTAGGGGGCCGACCGGTGAGCAGTTCTTC. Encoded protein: CAWSRGPTGEQFF.

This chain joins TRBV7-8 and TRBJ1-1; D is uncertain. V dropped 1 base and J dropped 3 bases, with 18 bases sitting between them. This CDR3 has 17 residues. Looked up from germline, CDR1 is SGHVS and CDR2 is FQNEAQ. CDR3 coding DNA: TGTGCCAGCAGCTTAGGTTTCGGCAGGCTCAAGTACACTGAAGCTTTCTTT. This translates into CASSLGFGRLKYTEAFF.

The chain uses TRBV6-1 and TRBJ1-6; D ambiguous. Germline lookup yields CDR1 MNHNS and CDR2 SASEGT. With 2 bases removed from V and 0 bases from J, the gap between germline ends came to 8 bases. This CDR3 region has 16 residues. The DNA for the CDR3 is TGTGCCAGCAGTGAACTCCTGACCTCCTATAATTCACCCCTCCACTTT. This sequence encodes CASSELLTSYNSPLHF.

Here the CDR3 reads CASSLVVAGSYEQYF. The CDR3 nucleotides are TGTGCCAGCAGCTTAGTTGTGGCTGGCTCCTACGAGCAGTACTTC. The chain carries TRBV11-2 and TRBJ2-7, with D hard to call. Germline V CDR1 and CDR2: SGHAT, FQNNGV. V lost 1 base, J lost 0 bases, and 10 bases lay in between. The CDR3 consists of 15 residues.

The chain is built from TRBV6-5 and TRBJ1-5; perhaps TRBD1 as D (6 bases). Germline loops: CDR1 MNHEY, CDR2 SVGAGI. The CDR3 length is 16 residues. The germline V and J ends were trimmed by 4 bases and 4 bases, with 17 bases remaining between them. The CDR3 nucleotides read TGTGCCAGCAGTTCGCTCTCCGGGACACCAAATCAGCCCCAGCATTTT. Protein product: CASSSLSGTPNQPQHF.

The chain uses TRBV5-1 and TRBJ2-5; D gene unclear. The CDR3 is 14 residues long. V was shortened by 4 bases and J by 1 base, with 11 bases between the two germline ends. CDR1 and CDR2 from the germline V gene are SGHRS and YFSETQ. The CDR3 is CASSAAGPQETQYF. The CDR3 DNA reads TGCGCCAGCAGCGCTGCCGGCCCCCAAGAGACCCAGTACTTC.

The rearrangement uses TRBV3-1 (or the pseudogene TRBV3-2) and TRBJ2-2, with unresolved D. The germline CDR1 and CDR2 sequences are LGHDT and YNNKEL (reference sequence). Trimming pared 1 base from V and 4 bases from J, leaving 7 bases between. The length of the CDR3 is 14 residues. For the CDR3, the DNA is TGTGCCAGCAGCCAAGCGTCTTTCACCGGGGAGCTGTTTTTT. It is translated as CASSQASFTGELFF.

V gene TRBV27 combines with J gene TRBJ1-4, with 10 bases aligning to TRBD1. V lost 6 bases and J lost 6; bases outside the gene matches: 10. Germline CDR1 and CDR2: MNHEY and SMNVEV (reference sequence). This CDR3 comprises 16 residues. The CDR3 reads CASSPGTGAVYEKLFF. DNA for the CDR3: TGTGCCAGCAGCCCCGGGACAGGGGCAGTATATGAAAAACTGTTTTTT.

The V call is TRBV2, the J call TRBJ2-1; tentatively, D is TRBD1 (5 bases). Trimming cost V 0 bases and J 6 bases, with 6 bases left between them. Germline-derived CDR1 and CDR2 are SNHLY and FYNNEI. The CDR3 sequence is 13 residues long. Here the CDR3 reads CASSEAQGNEQFF. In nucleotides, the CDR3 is TGTGCCAGCAGTGAAGCCCAGGGCAATGAGCAGTTCTTC.

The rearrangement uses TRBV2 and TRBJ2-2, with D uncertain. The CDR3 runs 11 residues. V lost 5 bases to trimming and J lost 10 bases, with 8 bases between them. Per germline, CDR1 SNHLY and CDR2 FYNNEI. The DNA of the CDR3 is TGTGCCAGCAGTTTCCTTCTGGAGCTGTTTTTT. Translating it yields CASSFLLELFF.

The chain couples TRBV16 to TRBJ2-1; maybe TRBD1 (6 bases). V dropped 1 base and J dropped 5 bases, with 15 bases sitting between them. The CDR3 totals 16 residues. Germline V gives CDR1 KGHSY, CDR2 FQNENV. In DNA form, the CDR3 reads TGTGCCAGCAGCCAATTACCCCGGGACATTAACAATGAGCAGTTCTTC. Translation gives CASSQLPRDINNEQFF.

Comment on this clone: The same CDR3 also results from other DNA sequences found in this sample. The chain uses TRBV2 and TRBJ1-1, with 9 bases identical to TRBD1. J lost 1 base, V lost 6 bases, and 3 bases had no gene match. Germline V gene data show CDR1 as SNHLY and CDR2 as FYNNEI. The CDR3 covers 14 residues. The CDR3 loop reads CASSKGQGNTEAFF. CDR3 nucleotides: TGTGCCAGCAGCAAGGGACAGGGGAACACTGAAGCTTTCTTT.

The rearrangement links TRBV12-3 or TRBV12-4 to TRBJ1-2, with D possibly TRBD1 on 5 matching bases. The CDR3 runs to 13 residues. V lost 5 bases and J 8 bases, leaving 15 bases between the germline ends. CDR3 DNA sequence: TGTGCCAGCAGTCGTACCTTAAGGACAGGCTACACCTTC. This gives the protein CASSRTLRTGYTF.

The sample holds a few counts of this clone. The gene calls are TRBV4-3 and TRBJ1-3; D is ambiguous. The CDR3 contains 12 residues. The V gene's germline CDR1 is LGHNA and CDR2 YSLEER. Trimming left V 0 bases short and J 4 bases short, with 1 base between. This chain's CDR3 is CASSQEGNTIYF. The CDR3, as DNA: TGCGCCAGCAGCCAAGAAGGAAACACCATATATTTT.

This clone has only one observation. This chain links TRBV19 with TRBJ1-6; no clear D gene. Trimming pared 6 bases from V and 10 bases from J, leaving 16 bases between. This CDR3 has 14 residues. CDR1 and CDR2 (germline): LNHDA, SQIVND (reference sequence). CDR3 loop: CASSPPPLGSPLHF. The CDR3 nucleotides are TGTGCCAGTAGCCCTCCTCCTCTAGGGTCACCCCTCCACTTT.

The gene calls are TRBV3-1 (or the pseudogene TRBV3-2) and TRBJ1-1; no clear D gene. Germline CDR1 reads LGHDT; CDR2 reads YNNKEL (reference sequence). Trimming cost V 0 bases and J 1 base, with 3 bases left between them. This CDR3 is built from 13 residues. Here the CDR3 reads CASSQDPNTEAFF. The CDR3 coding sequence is TGTGCCAGCAGCCAAGACCCGAACACTGAAGCTTTCTTT.

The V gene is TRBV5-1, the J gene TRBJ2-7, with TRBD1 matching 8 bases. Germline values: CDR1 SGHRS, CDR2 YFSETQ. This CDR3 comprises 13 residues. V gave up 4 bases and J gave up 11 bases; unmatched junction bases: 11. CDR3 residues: CASSPGTGLRKYF. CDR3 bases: TGCGCCAGCAGCCCCGGGACAGGCCTTAGAAAGTACTTC.

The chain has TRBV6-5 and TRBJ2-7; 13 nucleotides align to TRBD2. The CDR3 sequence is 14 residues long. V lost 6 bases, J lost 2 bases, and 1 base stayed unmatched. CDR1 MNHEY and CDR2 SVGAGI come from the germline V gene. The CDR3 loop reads CASRGLAGPYEQYF. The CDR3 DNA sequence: TGTGCCAGCAGGGGACTAGCGGGGCCCTACGAGCAGTACTTC.

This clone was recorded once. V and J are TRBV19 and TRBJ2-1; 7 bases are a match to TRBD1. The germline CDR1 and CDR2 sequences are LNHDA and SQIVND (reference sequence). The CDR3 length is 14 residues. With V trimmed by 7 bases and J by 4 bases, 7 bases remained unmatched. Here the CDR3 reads CASTPDRFYNEQFF. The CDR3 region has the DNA TGTGCCAGTACCCCGGACAGGTTTTACAATGAGCAGTTCTTC. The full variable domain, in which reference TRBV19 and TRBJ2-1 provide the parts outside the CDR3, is DGGITQSPKYLFRKEGQNVTLSCEQNLNHDAMYWYRQDPGQGLRLIYYSQIVNDFQKGDIAEGYSVSREKKESFPLTVTSAQKNPTAFYLCASTPDRFYNEQFFGPGTRLTVL.

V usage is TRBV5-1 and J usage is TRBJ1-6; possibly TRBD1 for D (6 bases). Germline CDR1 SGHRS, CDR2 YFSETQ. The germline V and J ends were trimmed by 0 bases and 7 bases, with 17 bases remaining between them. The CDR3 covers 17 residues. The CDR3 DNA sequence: TGCGCCAGCAGCTTGGTGGGGGGGGCGGCACTCAATTCACCCCTCCACTTT. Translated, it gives CASSLVGGAALNSPLHF.

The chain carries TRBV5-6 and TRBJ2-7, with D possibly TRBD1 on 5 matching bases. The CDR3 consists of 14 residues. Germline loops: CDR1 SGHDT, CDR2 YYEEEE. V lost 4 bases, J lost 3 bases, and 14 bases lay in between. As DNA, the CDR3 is TGTGCCAGCAGCCCACCGACAGCCTACTACGAGCAGTACTTC. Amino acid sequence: CASSPPTAYYEQYF.

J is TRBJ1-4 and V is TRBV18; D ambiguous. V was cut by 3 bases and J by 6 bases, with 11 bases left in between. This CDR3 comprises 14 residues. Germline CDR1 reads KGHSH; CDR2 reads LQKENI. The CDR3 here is CASSPRVDYEKLFF. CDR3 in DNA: TGTGCCAGCTCACCCAGAGTAGATTATGAAAAACTGTTTTTT.

CDR3 sequence: CASSLGGYEQYF. The CDR3 DNA sequence: TGTGCCAGCAGTTTAGGCGGATACGAGCAGTACTTC. The chain uses TRBV27 and TRBJ2-7; D not resolved. The CDR3 runs to 12 residues. V lost 2 bases and J lost 4, with 6 bases in between. Germline V gene lookup returns CDR1 MNHEY and CDR2 SMNVEV (reference sequence).